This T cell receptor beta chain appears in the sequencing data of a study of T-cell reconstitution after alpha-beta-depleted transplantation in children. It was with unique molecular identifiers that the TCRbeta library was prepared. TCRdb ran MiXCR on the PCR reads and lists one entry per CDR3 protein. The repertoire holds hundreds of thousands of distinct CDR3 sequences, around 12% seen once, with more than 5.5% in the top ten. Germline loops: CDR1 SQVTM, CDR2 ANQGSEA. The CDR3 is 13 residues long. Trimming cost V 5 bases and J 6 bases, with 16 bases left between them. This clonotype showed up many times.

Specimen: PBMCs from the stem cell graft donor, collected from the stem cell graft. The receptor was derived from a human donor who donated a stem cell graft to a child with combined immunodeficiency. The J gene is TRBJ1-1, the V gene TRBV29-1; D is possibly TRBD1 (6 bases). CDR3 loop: CSVSTPGVSEAFF. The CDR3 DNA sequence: TGCAGCGTTAGTACCCCAGGGGTTTCTGAAGCTTTCTTT.